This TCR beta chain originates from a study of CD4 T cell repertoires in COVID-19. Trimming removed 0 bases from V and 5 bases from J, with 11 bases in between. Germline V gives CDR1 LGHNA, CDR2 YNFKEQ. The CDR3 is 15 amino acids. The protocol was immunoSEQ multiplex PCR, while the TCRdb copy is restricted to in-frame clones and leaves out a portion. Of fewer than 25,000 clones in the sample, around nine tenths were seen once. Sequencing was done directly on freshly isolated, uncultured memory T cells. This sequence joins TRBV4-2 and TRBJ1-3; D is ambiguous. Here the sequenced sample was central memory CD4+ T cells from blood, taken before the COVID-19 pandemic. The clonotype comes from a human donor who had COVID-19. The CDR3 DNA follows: TGTGCCAGCAGCCAAGAGCTCGTGGAGAGAAACACCATATATTTT. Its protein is CASSQELVERNTIYF.